This passage covers 29 T cell receptor beta chains from one sample sequenced in a study of blood T cell repertoires in COVID-19. Using immunoSEQ multiplex PCR, the repertoire was profiled, and TCRdb retains in-frame clones only, with some absent. The sample has a few hundred thousand clones; more than 75% are singletons. The sample taken for sequencing was PBMCs or T cells enriched from blood (not recorded which). The receptors shown here come from a young man who had recovered from COVID-19.

On this clone itself: Relative to the germline gene, one junction end is altered; a read error may explain this. This specimen includes other DNA sequences encoding the same CDR3. The J gene is TRBJ1-5, the V gene TRBV5-4; D is undetermined. The CDR3 contains 16 residues. Germline values: CDR1 SGHNT, CDR2 YYREEE (reference sequence). CDR3 protein: CASSLEAVRSNQPQHF. In nucleotides, the CDR3 is TGTGCCAGCAGCTTGGAAGCGGTTAGGAGCAATCAGCCCCAACATTTT.

The CDR3 spells CASSYGPGTGYTF. Here the CDR3 DNA reads TGTGCCAGCAGTTACGGTCCAGGTACCGGCTACACCTTC. The chain uses TRBV6-5 and TRBJ1-2; D is uncertain. This CDR3 contains 13 residues. The V gene's germline CDR1 is MNHEY and CDR2 SVGAGI. The V gene lost 2 bases and the J gene lost 8 bases, with 12 bases spanning the gap.

J is TRBJ1-5 and V is TRBV28, with 10 nucleotides matching TRBD1. This CDR3 is 19 amino acids long. CDR1 and CDR2 from the germline V gene are MDHEN and SYDVKM. Trimming took 4 bases from V and 5 from J; bases not matched to a gene: 17. CDR3 in amino acids: CASSSPSRTGGWTYQPQHF. The CDR3 DNA is TGTGCCAGCAGTTCCCCATCCAGGACAGGGGGGTGGACCTATCAGCCCCAGCATTTT.

The chain employs TRBV3-1 (or the pseudogene TRBV3-2) and TRBJ1-4; maybe TRBD1 (6 bases). V lost 1 base to trimming and J lost 4 bases, with 16 bases between them. Germline V gene sequence: CDR1 LGHDT, CDR2 YNNKEL (reference sequence). The CDR3 totals 17 residues. The DNA of the CDR3 is TGTGCCAGCAGCCAAGGCCAGGGGCCCACCTATAATGAAAAACTGTTTTTT. The encoded protein is CASSQGQGPTYNEKLFF.

This clone was counted once. The chain carries TRBV6-2 or TRBV6-3 and TRBJ1-5, with unresolved D. CDR3 size: 14 residues. Germline V gives CDR1 MNHEY, CDR2 SVGEGT. Trimming shortened V by 6 bases and J by 6 bases, and 15 bases separated the two germline ends. CDR3 residues: CASSLSSAGQPQHF. CDR3 DNA sequence: TGTGCCAGCAGCCTCTCGTCGGCGGGTCAGCCCCAGCATTTT.

This clone was counted once. The rearrangement joins TRBV6-2 or TRBV6-3 to TRBJ2-6, with D possibly TRBD1 on 5 matching bases. The CDR3 is 16 amino acids. V gave up 5 bases and J gave up 0 bases, with 11 bases separating them. Germline-derived CDR1 and CDR2 are MNHEY and SVGEGT. The CDR3 DNA sequence: TGTGCCAGCAGTGGGGCGGCGATCTCTGGGGCCAACGTCCTGACTTTC. Amino acid sequence: CASSGAAISGANVLTF.

This clone was seen a few times. The chain links TRBV10-3 to TRBJ1-4; 9 nucleotides match TRBD1. The CDR3 has 15 amino acids. Losses at the gene ends were 0 bases for V and 6 bases for J; bases not matched to a gene: 2. Germline CDR1 ENHRY, CDR2 SYGVKD. DNA for the CDR3: TGTGCCATCAGTGAGTCTTGGACAGGGGATGAAAAACTGTTTTTT. The encoded protein is CAISESWTGDEKLFF.

The chain uses TRBV19 and TRBJ2-2, with 9 bases matching TRBD1. The CDR3 has 17 amino acids. Germline loops: CDR1 LNHDA, CDR2 SQIVND (reference sequence). J gave up 4 bases and V 5 bases, and 11 bases lay outside the gene matches. As DNA, the CDR3 is TGTGCCAGTAGTGGTTCCCCGGGACAGGGAGGCACCGGGGAGCTGTTTTTT. This encodes CASSGSPGQGGTGELFF.

V is TRBV19 and J is TRBJ1-1, with D possibly TRBD1 on 6 matching bases. Trimming removed 5 bases at V and 1 base at J, with 11 bases between. Germline lookup yields CDR1 LNHDA and CDR2 SQIVND (reference sequence). The CDR3 extends over 14 amino acids. Here the CDR3 reads CASSFWTANTEAFF. The CDR3 DNA sequence: TGTGCCAGTAGTTTCTGGACAGCGAACACTGAAGCTTTCTTT.

V gene TRBV18 combines with J gene TRBJ1-1, with D possibly TRBD1 on 6 matching bases. The CDR3 loop spans 13 amino acids. V lost 2 bases and J lost 8, with 12 bases in between. The V gene's germline CDR1 is KGHSH and CDR2 LQKENI. The CDR3: CASSPDRHTEAFF. The CDR3, as DNA: TGTGCCAGCTCACCAGACAGGCATACGGAAGCTTTCTTT.

The sample holds one count of this clone. This chain links TRBV5-1 with TRBJ1-2; TRBD1 matches at 7 bases. Germline V gives CDR1 SGHRS, CDR2 YFSETQ. The V segment lost 4 bases and the J segment 1 base; nucleotides outside the gene matches: 10. The length of the CDR3 is 16 residues. CDR3: CASSPSVRQGNYGYTF. The CDR3 region has the DNA TGCGCCAGCAGCCCCTCCGTACGACAGGGTAACTATGGCTACACCTTC.

This rearrangement joins TRBV3-1 (or the pseudogene TRBV3-2) to TRBJ1-2, with a weak D call TRBD1 (5 bases). CDR1 is LGHDT and CDR2 is YNNKEL in the germline V gene (reference sequence). V shed 3 bases and J shed 8 bases, with 22 bases lying between them. This CDR3 has 16 amino acids. The CDR3 sequence is CASSHKEGEGPRGYTF. The CDR3, as DNA: TGTGCCAGCAGCCACAAAGAAGGGGAGGGCCCGCGCGGCTACACCTTC.

This clone has more than one count but fewer than ten. J is TRBJ1-2 and V is TRBV11-2, with 7 bases lining up with TRBD1. V lost 1 base to trimming and J lost 4 bases; unmatched junction nucleotides: 3. Germline values: CDR1 SGHAT, CDR2 FQNNGV. The CDR3 covers 14 residues. The CDR3, as DNA: TGTGCCAGCAGCTTAGGAGGGGGCGGCTATGGCTACACCTTC. Protein product: CASSLGGGGYGYTF. Together with reference TRBV11-2 and TRBJ1-2, the CDR3 gives the full variable domain: EAGVAQSPRYKIIEKRQSVAFWCNPISGHATLYWYQQILGQGPKLLIQFQNNGVVDDSQLPKDRFSAERLKGVDSTLKIQPAKLEDSAVYLCASSLGGGGYGYTFGSGTRLTVV.

This clone occurred a few times. The V gene is TRBV4-1, the J gene TRBJ1-2, with a possible D match to TRBD1 (5 bases). This CDR3 spans 15 amino acids. CDR1 MGHRA and CDR2 YSYEKL come from the germline V gene. Trimming removed 4 bases at V and 2 bases at J, with 14 bases between. CDR3 loop: CASSPPGRGNYGYTF. CDR3 sequence (DNA): TGCGCCAGCAGCCCCCCCGGGCGGGGGAACTATGGCTACACCTTC.

Only one count was recorded for this clone. The chain combines TRBV5-1 with TRBJ2-1; 10 bases agree with TRBD2. The ends lost 1 base at V and 5 bases at J; junction bases unmatched: 9. The CDR3 is 17 amino acids. The germline V gene encodes CDR1 SGHRS and CDR2 YFSETQ. For the CDR3, the DNA is TGCGCCAGCAGCTTGCCCGTTAGCGGGGGGCTCAACAATGAGCAGTTCTTC. Protein sequence: CASSLPVSGGLNNEQFF.

The gene calls are TRBV4-1 and TRBJ1-6; TRBD1 might be the D (6 bases). Trimming shortened V by 7 bases and J by 3 bases, and 10 bases separated the two germline ends. This CDR3 contains 14 residues. Germline V gene sequence: CDR1 MGHRA, CDR2 YSYEKL. The chain's CDR3 is CASNRVGYNSPLHF. CDR3 bases: TGCGCCAGCAACAGGGTGGGCTATAATTCACCCCTCCACTTT.

V gene TRBV3-1 (or the pseudogene TRBV3-2) combines with J gene TRBJ1-6, with D possibly matching TRBD1 (5 bases). This CDR3 spans 15 amino acids. CDR1 and CDR2 (germline): LGHDT, YNNKEL (reference sequence). Trimming pared 1 base from V and 8 bases from J, leaving 12 bases between. CDR3 protein: CASSQVKQGDSPLHF. The DNA for the CDR3 is TGTGCCAGCAGCCAAGTAAAGCAGGGCGATTCACCCCTCCACTTT.

This clone was seen once. The genes are TRBV12-3 or TRBV12-4 and TRBJ1-2; D call uncertain. V was pared by 5 bases and J by 4 bases, with 8 bases between. This CDR3 spans 12 amino acids. The CDR3 region is CASSRTSYGYTF. The CDR3, as DNA: TGTGCCAGCAGTCGGACTTCCTATGGCTACACCTTC.

The sample holds one count of this clone. V gene TRBV5-1 combines with J gene TRBJ2-1, with 9 bases aligning to TRBD2. The CDR3 consists of 15 residues. Germline-derived CDR1 and CDR2 are SGHRS and YFSETQ. J lost 8 bases, V lost 4 bases, and 10 bases had no gene match. The chain's CDR3 is CASSPLSGGIDEQFF. The CDR3 DNA reads as TGCGCCAGCAGCCCGCTCAGCGGGGGGATCGATGAGCAGTTCTTC.

The chain combines TRBV7-9 with TRBJ2-3; D might be TRBD2 (6 bases). Germline CDR1 reads SEHNR; CDR2 reads FQNEAQ (reference sequence). The CDR3 extends over 14 amino acids. Between the trimmed V and J ends, which lost 3 bases and 2 bases, there was a span of 9 bases. The CDR3 sequence is CASSFSSATDTQYF. CDR3 nucleotides: TGTGCCAGCAGCTTCTCTAGCGCCACAGATACGCAGTATTTT.

The CDR3 here is CASSLRLAGTQETQYF. The CDR3 DNA reads TGTGCCAGCTCACTAAGACTAGCGGGGACCCAAGAGACCCAGTACTTC. The chain is built from TRBV18 and TRBJ2-5; 11 bases align to TRBD2. The CDR3 extends over 16 amino acids. CDR1 and CDR2 (germline): KGHSH, LQKENI. Trimming cost V 4 bases and J 1 base; bases outside gene matches: 5.

V gene TRBV5-4 combines with J gene TRBJ2-2; TRBD2 agrees at 8 bases. Germline V lookup: CDR1 SGHNT, CDR2 YYREEE (reference sequence). V lost 4 bases, J lost 2 bases, and 4 bases stayed unmatched. The CDR3 covers 15 residues. The CDR3 coding sequence is TGTGCCAGCAGCGCGGGGGGAACTAACACCGGGGAGCTGTTTTTT. Encoded protein: CASSAGGTNTGELFF.

DNA of the CDR3: TGCGCCAGCAGTGAGTTAGGGGTCCTACAGCCCCAGCATTTT. Amino acid sequence: CASSELGVLQPQHF. The V call is TRBV10-2, the J call TRBJ1-5; D is possibly TRBD1 (5 bases). CDR3 size: 14 residues. CDR1 and CDR2 (germline): WSHSY, SAAADI. V was shortened by 1 base and J by 7 bases, with 11 bases between the two germline ends.

CDR3 nucleotide sequence: TGTGCCAGCAGCCCAGGGACAGGGCACAATGAGCAGTTCTTC. Translation: CASSPGTGHNEQFF. The V gene is TRBV7-3, the J gene TRBJ2-1; TRBD1 agrees at 9 bases. Trimming at V came to 5 bases and at J to 5 bases, leaving 4 bases not matched to a gene. Germline CDR1 and CDR2: SGHTA and FQGTGA. This CDR3 has 14 residues.

The chain carries TRBV9 and TRBJ2-1; no firm D call. CDR1 and CDR2 from the germline V gene are SGDLS and YYNGEE. V was clipped by 1 base and J by 5 bases, with 7 bases between them. The CDR3 loop spans 13 amino acids. The CDR3 sequence: CASSVSPNNEQFF. The CDR3 DNA reads as TGTGCCAGCAGCGTATCCCCTAACAATGAGCAGTTCTTC.

This chain uses TRBV4-3 with TRBJ2-1, with 12 positions matching TRBD2. The V gene end was trimmed by 1 base and the J gene end by 5 bases; junction bases not matched to a gene: 12. The CDR3 has 19 residues. Looked up from germline, CDR1 is LGHNA and CDR2 is YSLEER. The CDR3, as DNA: TGCGCCAGCAGCCAAGTTCTAGCGGGGGGGACTCAAAAAAACAATGAGCAGTTCTTC. Its protein is CASSQVLAGGTQKNNEQFF.

The chain combines TRBV2 with TRBJ1-1; tentative D call: TRBD1 (6 bases). V was pared by 11 bases and J by 1 base, with 14 bases between. This CDR3 comprises 13 residues. CDR1 is SNHLY, CDR2 FYNNEI, per germline. CDR3 loop: CAGGTGPNTEAFF. The CDR3 nucleotides read TGTGCCGGAGGAACAGGGCCGAACACTGAAGCTTTCTTT.

The chain links TRBV7-2 to TRBJ2-7; 7 bases are shared with TRBD1. After removal of 8 bases from V and 5 bases from J, the junction contained 9 bases not matched to a gene. Germline V gene lookup returns CDR1 SGHTA and CDR2 FQGNSA. The CDR3 is 13 residues long. For the CDR3, the DNA is TGTGCCAGCGGGTTGACAGGGTACGACGAGCAGTACTTC. It specifies CASGLTGYDEQYF.

This chain links TRBV10-1 with TRBJ2-7; 7 bases align to TRBD2. Per germline, CDR1 WNHNN and CDR2 SYGVQD (reference sequence). The CDR3 runs 13 residues. V gave up 5 bases and J gave up 1 base; unmatched junction bases: 2. The CDR3 DNA reads TGCGCCAGCAGTCCTAGCGGTTCCTACGAGCAGTACTTC. Translated: CASSPSGSYEQYF.